The 15 T cell receptor beta chains presented below share a single source sample, sequenced in a study of breast tumors, draining lymph nodes, adjacent tissues. A single record per CDR3 protein comes from TCRdb applying MiXCR to the multiplex PCR reads. The sample lists about 22,000 distinct CDR3 sequences, under 60% occurring once. The sequenced material came from breast tumor tissue. The receptors were sampled from a female donor with breast cancer. Some clones in this sample may be carry-over from other donors' samples.

Here the CDR3 reads CSVQQIYGYTF. CDR3 DNA: TGCAGCGTTCAACAGATCTATGGCTACACCTTC. V gene TRBV29-1 combines with J gene TRBJ1-2; D not resolved. In germline, CDR1 is SQVTM, CDR2 ANQGSEA. The CDR3 loop spans 11 amino acids. V shed 5 bases and J shed 4 bases, with 8 bases lying between them.

This clonotype was seen at least ten times. The chain couples TRBV6-4 to TRBJ2-1; maybe TRBD1 (7 bases). Germline CDR1 and CDR2: MRHNA and SNTAGT. This CDR3 has 15 amino acids. Trimming removed 5 bases from V and 3 bases from J, with 14 bases in between. The CDR3 DNA reads TGTGCCAGCAGTCAGGGGGACGGGAGCTACAATGAGCAGTTCTTC. This encodes CASSQGDGSYNEQFF.

V and J are TRBV11-2 and TRBJ2-1; 12 bases align to TRBD2. The CDR3 is 17 residues long. Trimming removed 5 bases from V and 6 bases from J; junction bases left unmatched: 11. Germline V gives CDR1 SGHAT, CDR2 FQNNGV. The CDR3 DNA sequence: TGTGCCAGCAGCCTCCCTGGACTAGCGGGACGAGTCAATGAGCAGTTCTTC. It specifies CASSLPGLAGRVNEQFF. The complete variable domain, with remaining parts taken from reference TRBV11-2 and TRBJ2-1, reads EAGVAQSPRYKIIEKRQSVAFWCNPISGHATLYWYQQILGQGPKLLIQFQNNGVVDDSQLPKDRFSAERLKGVDSTLKIQPAKLEDSAVYLCASSLPGLAGRVNEQFFGPGTRLTVL.

This clonotype was counted at least ten times. The V call is TRBV6-6, the J call TRBJ1-6; D is undetermined. V was clipped by 7 bases and J by 0 bases, with 13 bases between them. The CDR3 covers 16 residues. Germline V gives CDR1 MNHNY, CDR2 SVGAGI (reference sequence). CDR3 loop: CASTQPESSYNSPLHF. CDR3 coding DNA: TGTGCCAGCACCCAACCCGAGAGCTCCTATAATTCACCCCTCCACTTT.

V and J are TRBV2 and TRBJ2-7; TRBD2 matches 9 bases. The CDR3 covers 14 residues. V trimming: 6 bases; J trimming: 5 bases; junction bases outside the gene matches: 8. From germline, CDR1 is SNHLY and CDR2 FYNNEI. CDR3 bases: TGTGCCAGCAGACCTGGAGCGGGAGGTAACGAGCAGTACTTC. It codes for CASRPGAGGNEQYF.

This clonotype was detected ten times or more. The chain links TRBV11-3 to TRBJ2-1; D perhaps matches TRBD2 (6 bases). CDR1 SGHNT and CDR2 YENEEA come from the germline V gene. With 0 bases removed from V and 9 bases from J, the gap between germline ends came to 15 bases. This CDR3 is built from 15 residues. The CDR3 is CASSLDSGVGGEQFF. In nucleotides, the CDR3 is TGTGCCAGCAGCTTAGATTCGGGGGTTGGGGGTGAGCAGTTCTTC.

The V and J genes are TRBV15 and TRBJ2-3; D is unresolved. The germline V gene encodes CDR1 LNHNV and CDR2 YYDKDF (reference sequence). V lost 0 bases to trimming and J lost 4 bases, with 8 bases between them. The length of the CDR3 is 14 residues. The CDR3 loop is CATSRDPGSDTQYF. CDR3 coding DNA: TGTGCCACCAGCAGAGACCCCGGCTCAGATACGCAGTATTTT.

This clonotype was observed at least ten times. The chain has TRBV6-5 and TRBJ2-1; the D gene could be TRBD1 or TRBD2 (5 bases each). CDR1 is MNHEY and CDR2 is SVGAGI in the germline V gene. The CDR3 has 13 amino acids. The ends were cut back, 10 bases at V and 9 bases at J, with 19 bases in the middle. Written as DNA, the CDR3 is TGTGCCACCGCCCGGGGCCCCTTGGGTGAGCAGTTCTTC. Residues: CATARGPLGEQFF.

The J gene is TRBJ2-3, the V gene TRBV13; D is unclear. Trimming removed 6 bases at V and 6 bases at J, with 10 bases between. Germline loops: CDR1 PRHDT, CDR2 FYEKMQ (reference sequence). CDR3 size: 12 residues. The CDR3 reads CASSYIHDTQYF. The CDR3 DNA is TGTGCCAGCAGTTATATCCACGATACGCAGTATTTT.

This chain connects TRBV24-1 to TRBJ1-5, with 9 bases lining up with TRBD1. The CDR3 has 16 amino acids. The J segment lost 7 bases and the V segment lost 3 bases, leaving 9 bases of the junction unmatched. CDR1 is KGHDR and CDR2 is SFDVKD in the germline V gene. The chain's CDR3 is CATSDATGTGLQPQHF. CDR3 bases: TGTGCCACCAGTGATGCCACCGGGACAGGGCTCCAGCCCCAGCATTTT.

This rearrangement joins TRBV6-4 to TRBJ1-6; 9 bases line up with TRBD1. CDR1 and CDR2 (germline): MRHNA, SNTAGT. The CDR3 has 14 residues. V shed 7 bases, J shed 10 bases, and the junction held 8 bases outside the gene matches. CDR3 in DNA: TGTGCCAGCACTAGCGACAGGGGGAAATCACCCCTCCACTTT. As protein: CASTSDRGKSPLHF.

The chain joins TRBV2 to TRBJ1-6; D possibly corresponds to TRBD1 (6 bases). The ends were cut back, 9 bases at V and 10 bases at J, with 13 bases in the middle. This CDR3 spans 12 amino acids. CDR1 and CDR2 from the germline V gene are SNHLY and FYNNEI. Here the CDR3 reads CASAGVGSPLHF. CDR3 in DNA: TGTGCCAGTGCAGGGGTTGGCTCACCCCTCCACTTT.

This chain connects TRBV19 to TRBJ1-4, with D maybe TRBD1 (5 bases). Germline V gene sequence: CDR1 LNHDA, CDR2 SQIVND (reference sequence). V lost 6 bases and J lost 4, with 18 bases in between. CDR3 length: 16 residues. This CDR3 reads CASSHQGGTGNEKLFF. CDR3 in DNA: TGTGCCAGTAGCCACCAAGGCGGGACGGGTAATGAAAAACTGTTTTTT.

V is TRBV15 and J is TRBJ1-5; 7 bases match TRBD1. Germline trimming cut 4 bases from V and 6 bases from J; bases unmatched to any gene: 9. The CDR3 has 15 amino acids. Germline V lookup: CDR1 LNHNV, CDR2 YYDKDF (reference sequence). The CDR3 sequence: CATSMTSGGSQPQHF. The CDR3 nucleotides read TGTGCCACCAGCATGACATCAGGGGGAAGTCAGCCCCAGCATTTT.

Points on this clonotype: A much larger clone lies one base from this, so it may be a read error. The chain is built from TRBV10-3 and TRBJ1-1; D not resolved. Trimming stripped 11 bases from V and 4 bases from J, with 17 bases between. The CDR3 runs to 13 residues. CDR1 is ENHRY and CDR2 is SYGVKD in the germline V gene. CDR3 sequence (DNA): TGTGCCTCGATCCGTACCATGAGCACTGAAGCTTTCTTT. Encoded protein: CASIRTMSTEAFF.